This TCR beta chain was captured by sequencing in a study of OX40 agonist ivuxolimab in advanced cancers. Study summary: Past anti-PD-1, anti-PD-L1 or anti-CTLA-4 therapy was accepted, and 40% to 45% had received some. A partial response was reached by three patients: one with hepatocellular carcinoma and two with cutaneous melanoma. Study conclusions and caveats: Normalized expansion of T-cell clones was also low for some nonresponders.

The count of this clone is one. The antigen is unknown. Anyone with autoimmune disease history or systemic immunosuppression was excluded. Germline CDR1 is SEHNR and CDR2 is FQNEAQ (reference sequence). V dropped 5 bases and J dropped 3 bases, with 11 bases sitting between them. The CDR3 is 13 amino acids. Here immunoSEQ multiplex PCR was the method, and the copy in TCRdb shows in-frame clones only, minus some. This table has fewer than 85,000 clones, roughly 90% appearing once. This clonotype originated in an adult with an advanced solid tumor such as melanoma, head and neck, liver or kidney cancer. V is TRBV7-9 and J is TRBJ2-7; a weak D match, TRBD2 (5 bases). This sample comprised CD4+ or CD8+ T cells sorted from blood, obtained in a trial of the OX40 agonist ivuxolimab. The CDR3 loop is CASSPPGFYEQYF. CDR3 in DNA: TGTGCCAGCAGCCCTCCGGGATTCTACGAGCAGTACTTC. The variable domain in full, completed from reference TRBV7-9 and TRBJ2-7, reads DTGVSQNPRHKITKRGQNVTFRCDPISEHNRLYWYRQTLGQGPEFLTYFQNEAQLEKSRLLSDRFSAERPKGSFSTLEIQRTEQGDSAMYLCASSPPGFYEQYFGPGTRLTVT.